This entry is about one TCR beta chain. Its antigen specificity is not known. No base-level quality is on record; no much larger clone is a single base apart. This specimen comes from a study of vaccination effects on CD4 cells after COVID-19 (dated by TCRdb to between 2021 and 2022). Some background on the complete study: Across the study, the median time from the second dose to post-vaccine sampling was 72 days (range 14 to 241). SARS-CoV-2 spike-specific CD4+ TCR repertoires were compared before and after mRNA vaccination in COVID-19 convalescent patients and in infection-naive vaccine recipients. In the study, cultures from other donors were sequenced using the Oncomine TCR Beta short-read assay on an Illumina iSeq 100. The full study included roughly 10 COVID-19 convalescent patients and several SARS-CoV-2-naive healthy vaccine recipients. Paper-wide results and their limitations: Limitations of the study were the small number of convalescent patients and the absence of early post-infection timepoints. Marked clonal contraction was observed in both infection-induced and vaccine-induced clones at late post-vaccination timepoints, consistent with waning T cell responses. In healthy vaccine recipients, vaccine-induced clones were almost all SARS-CoV-2 mono-reactive, with only 1 of 255 being cross-reactive with common cold coronaviruses.

From its cysteine to its phenylalanine, the CDR3 spans 15 amino acids. Just the 45-base CDR3 DNA is kept, in frame starting at base 1. CDR1 SGHRS and CDR2 YFSETQ were looked up in the germline V gene. Trimming removed 1 base from V and 4 bases from J, leaving 14 bases between the germline ends. The protocol used for the library was the immunoSEQ multiplex PCR assay. TCR beta CDR3 sequencing was performed on DNA from the cultured, isolated CD4+ T cells. The authors processed their data as follows. Non-productive TCR sequences were discarded, and reads were trimmed to the CDR3 region, with only CDR3s of 7 or more amino acids retained. Antigen-specific clonotypes were identified using the MANAFEST web app by comparison of expansion in peptide wells against reference cultures. Positive clones required FDR<0.05 expansion versus reference and all other wells, odds ratio above 5, and frequency above 0.1% in two replicate wells. Cross-reactive clonotypes were defined as significantly expanded in SARS-CoV-2 spike wells and in at least one common cold coronavirus spike condition. Using the stringdist R package, CDR3 similarity was measured by Levenshtein distance, and unrooted trees were constructed with ape in R 3.6.1. TCRdb retrieved this table from immuneACCESS and kept in-frame rearrangements only. Not all clones are present; in checked studies, unresolved V genes account for under half, and no reason is known for the remainder. The DNA was the basis for D and trimming; V, J and clone size are from that table. The sample table shows approximately 25,000 clones, and about 80% are seen once. About 6% of the sample comes from the top ten.

The ViraFEST assay stimulated PBMC with viral peptide pools and then used TCR sequencing to identify antigen-specific CD4+ T cell clonotypes by expansion. After around 11 days of culture, CD4+ T cells were isolated with the EasySep CD4+ T cell isolation kit. Two doses of either the BNT162b2 or the mRNA-1273 mRNA SARS-CoV-2 vaccine were administered to participants. Negative nucleocapsid antibody results before and after vaccination confirmed that the healthy vaccine recipients had no prior SARS-CoV-2 infection. Each well held two million PBMC cultured in IMDM containing approximately 5% human AB serum, 8.5 to 10 IU/ml IL-2 and gentamicin, along with about 10 ug/ml peptides. Half of the culture medium was replaced with fresh IL-2-containing medium on days 3 and 7. Each peptide stimulation condition was cultured in triplicate wells unless otherwise noted. Using Ficoll-Paque Plus gradient centrifugation, PBMC were separated from whole blood and then either used fresh or cryopreserved at -140C. The spike proteins of SARS-CoV-2 and of the common cold coronaviruses HCoV-NL63, HCoV-OC43 and HCoV-229E were spanned by overlapping peptide pools. The QIAamp micro DNA kit was used to extract genomic DNA from the cultured CD4+ T cells.

The rearrangement joined TRBV5-1 to TRBJ1-1, with TRBD1 tentatively as D gene (5 bases match). Sequencing used CD4+ T cells from PBMCs cultured with SARS-CoV-2 spike peptides, obtained after COVID-19 vaccination. In light of the paper, this sample's cell subset or site label describes: SARS-CoV-2 spike overlapping peptide pool stimulation. This receptor was identified in a human donor who received a COVID-19 vaccine. Some clones in this sample may be carry-over from other donors' samples. The CDR3: CASSLYSGQGTEAFF. The nucleotide sequence reads TGCGCCAGCAGCTTGTATTCGGGGCAGGGCACTGAAGCTTTCTTT.